Below are 8 T cell receptor beta chains sequenced from a single sample in a study of blood T cell repertoires in COVID-19. TCRdb's table, derived via immunoSEQ multiplex PCR, lists solely in-frame clones and lacks some. This sample yields 350,000 or so clones, of which approximately 91% are seen a single time; over 1% belongs to the top ten. Source material: PBMCs or T cells enriched from blood (not recorded which). The receptor source for this set is a woman younger than 45 who had been exposed to COVID-19.

The chain links TRBV5-1 to TRBJ2-2; no clear D. Per germline, CDR1 SGHRS and CDR2 YFSETQ. V was pared by 2 bases and J by 2 bases, with 10 bases between. CDR3 length equals 15 residues. For the CDR3, the DNA is TGCGCCAGCAGCTTTTTGGGCGATAACACCGGGGAGCTGTTTTTT. The encoded protein is CASSFLGDNTGELFF. Filled out from reference TRBV5-1 and TRBJ2-2, the complete variable domain reads KAGVTQTPRYLIKTRGQQVTLSCSPISGHRSVSWYQQTPGQGLQFLFEYFSETQRNKGNFPGRFSGRQFSNSRSEMNVSTLELGDSALYLCASSFLGDNTGELFFGEGSRLTVL.

The sample holds one count of this clone. This sequence joins TRBV4-2 and TRBJ1-5; weak D call: TRBD1 (6 bases). CDR3 length: 15 amino acids. Trimming shortened V by 1 base and J by 3 bases, and 10 bases separated the two germline ends. Germline CDR1 LGHNA, CDR2 YNFKEQ. CDR3: CASSQGTDLNQPQHF. Written as DNA, the CDR3 is TGTGCCAGCAGCCAAGGGACAGACCTCAATCAGCCCCAGCATTTT.

The rearrangement uses TRBV14 and TRBJ2-3; 9 bases fit TRBD2. Trimming took 3 bases from V and 1 from J; bases not matched to a gene: 8. CDR1 is SGHDN and CDR2 is FVKESK in the germline V gene. The CDR3 runs to 17 residues. CDR3 in DNA: TGTGCCAGCAGCCAGACCCTGAGGACTAGCGGCACAGATACGCAGTATTTT. This sequence encodes CASSQTLRTSGTDTQYF.

In its sample, this clone was seen a few times. The chain carries TRBV28 and TRBJ1-5, with 9 bases matching TRBD1. V lost 6 bases to trimming and J lost 7 bases; unmatched junction nucleotides: 10. The CDR3 consists of 15 residues. The germline V gene has CDR1 MDHEN and CDR2 SYDVKM. The CDR3 protein is CASSRPTGGNQPQHF. In nucleotides, the CDR3 is TGTGCCAGCAGCCGACCGACAGGGGGGAACCAGCCCCAGCATTTT.

The rearrangement links TRBV18 to TRBJ1-1; unclear D gene. There are 15 residues in the CDR3. Germline CDR1 KGHSH, CDR2 LQKENI. V was pared by 3 bases and J by 1 base, with 12 bases between. This chain's CDR3 is CASSPVAVWNTEAFF. The CDR3 DNA reads as TGTGCCAGCTCACCCGTAGCCGTCTGGAACACTGAAGCTTTCTTT.

The rearrangement uses TRBV5-8 and TRBJ1-2; D not certain. Germline loops: CDR1 SGHTS, CDR2 YDEGEE. Trimming removed 0 bases at V and 4 bases at J, with 13 bases between. The CDR3 covers 15 residues. The CDR3 reads CASSLGARSPYGYTF. Written as DNA, the CDR3 is TGTGCCAGCAGCTTGGGGGCCAGAAGCCCCTATGGCTACACCTTC.

The chain couples TRBV7-6 to TRBJ1-2; D gene unclear. The CDR3 extends over 14 amino acids. The V end lost 7 bases, the J end lost 5 bases, and 17 bases lay between the germline ends. The germline CDR1 and CDR2 sequences are SGHVS and FNYEAQ. CDR3 region: CASTERPGGYGYTF. The CDR3 DNA is TGTGCCAGCACCGAACGACCGGGAGGGTATGGCTACACCTTC. Combining the CDR3 with reference TRBV7-6 and TRBJ1-2 gives the whole variable domain GAGVSQSPRYKVTKRGQDVALRCDPISGHVSLYWYRQALGQGPEFLTYFNYEAQQDKSGLPNDRFSAERPEGSISTLTIQRTEQRDSAMYRCASTERPGGYGYTFGSGTRLTVV.

The CDR3 DNA is TGTGCCAGCAGTACCATAGCGGGAGGGCCAGGGGAATACAATGAGCAGTTCTTC. As protein: CASSTIAGGPGEYNEQFF. This chain uses TRBV28 with TRBJ2-1; TRBD2 matches 11 bases. After removal of 5 bases from V and 4 bases from J, the junction contained 13 bases not matched to a gene. Per germline, CDR1 MDHEN and CDR2 SYDVKM. This CDR3 region has 18 residues.